The present T cell receptor (beta chain) was sequenced within a study of T cell responses to AZD1222 COVID-19 vaccine. Produced via immunoSEQ multiplex PCR; TCRdb's table is partial and in-frame only. The table shows approximately 100,000 clones, with about 90% occurring only once. Germline lookup yields CDR1 SGHTA and CDR2 FQGNSA. This CDR3 spans 15 amino acids. The V and J ends lost 1 base and 2 bases, in that order; junction bases with no gene match: 3. Study-level findings and limits: Repertoires in all cases were sampled only once the peak T cell response had passed.

Comments on this clone: Antigen: not known.

The sample in question was peripheral blood, obtained on day 0 of AZD1222 vaccination. The chain combines TRBV7-2 with TRBJ2-7, with TRBD1 matching 9 bases. This clonotype was sampled from an adult in good health. CDR3 coding DNA: TGTGCCAGCAGCTTAGTAGACAGGGGGGCCTACGAGCAGTACTTC. Protein: CASSLVDRGAYEQYF.